This T cell receptor (beta chain) comes out of a study of T cell repertoires in cytomegalovirus infection. For the study at large: It was the public TCR beta signatures that indicated both CMV infection and matching HLA type.

Using its own MiXCR run on the reads, TCRdb lists one record per CDR3 protein. The data hold under 250,000 distinct CDR3 sequences, with roughly 12% observed a single time. In this sample, this clonotype turned up once. Its cognate antigen is unknown. Points from the study as a whole: Dominating the ex vivo response were TCR beta clonotypes that were CMV-specific and HLA-C-restricted.

CDR1 and CDR2 from the germline V gene are GTSNPN and SVGIG (reference sequence). With 4 bases removed from V and 4 bases from J, the gap between germline ends came to 7 bases. The CDR3 totals 11 residues. The chain uses TRBV30 and TRBJ1-2; D not resolved. The material sequenced was PBMCs. The TCR originated in a human donor in good health (CMV status not recorded). Some clones in this sample may be carry-over from other donors' samples. CDR3 protein: CAWITTYGYTF. The CDR3 bases are TGTGCCTGGATAACGACCTATGGCTACACCTTC.